The clone carrying this T cell receptor beta chain was detected a few times. Its antigen is as yet unknown. V was cut by 3 bases and J by 0 bases, with 9 bases left in between. The germline V gene has CDR1 DFQATT and CDR2 SNEGSKA (reference sequence). The CDR3 contains 14 residues. The sample originates from a study of T cells after yellow fever vaccination. Whole-study context: Fractions low in cell number were prepared with SMART-Seq v4 Ultra Low Input.

Study-wide results and limits: Post-booster reappearance was seen for most primary-vaccination clones (roughly 97% CD4, 88% CD8).

5'RACE template switching produced TCR cDNA carrying a universal primer site and UMIs. One entry per CDR3 protein, called by TCRdb with MiXCR from the 5' RACE reads. The data hold about 430,000 distinct CDR3 sequences, with over 15% observed a single time. The rearrangement joins TRBV20-1 to TRBJ2-1; no definite D call. Sequenced here: PBMCs, sampled before the yellow fever booster vaccination. This TCR derives from a young man who received the YFV17D yellow fever vaccine. CDR3 DNA sequence: TGCAGTGCTAGTTTAGATCTCTCCTACAATGAGCAGTTCTTC. Amino acids: CSASLDLSYNEQFF.